One sample yielded the 19 T cell receptor beta chains listed below, sequenced in a study of blood T cell repertoires in COVID-19. Measured with immunoSEQ multiplex PCR; TCRdb has only the in-frame clones, and not every one. The sample has about 230,000 clones, around 92% seen once. The sequenced sample was PBMCs or T cells enriched from blood (not recorded which). All receptors come from a woman in her 30s with acute COVID-19.

The genes are TRBV28 and TRBJ1-5; no clear D gene. Trimming took 5 bases from V and 4 from J, leaving 3 bases between them. The CDR3 sequence is 11 residues long. The germline V gene has CDR1 MDHEN and CDR2 SYDVKM. CDR3 in amino acids: CASSPNQPQHF. In nucleotides, the CDR3 is TGTGCCAGCAGTCCTAATCAGCCCCAGCATTTT. The full variable domain, in which reference TRBV28 and TRBJ1-5 provide the parts outside the CDR3, is DVKVTQSSRYLVKRTGEKVFLECVQDMDHENMFWYRQDPGLGLRLIYFSYDVKMKEKGDIPEGYSVSREKKERFSLILESASTNQTSMYLCASSPNQPQHFGDGTRLSIL.

V gene TRBV19 combines with J gene TRBJ2-4; D perhaps matches TRBD1 (5 bases). CDR3 size: 16 residues. Trimming pared 3 bases from V and 3 bases from J, leaving 15 bases between. Germline CDR1 LNHDA, CDR2 SQIVND (reference sequence). CDR3 region: CASSITGPGFKNIQYF. DNA for the CDR3: TGTGCCAGTAGTATCACAGGCCCGGGTTTCAAAAACATTCAGTACTTC.

The chain carries TRBV10-3 and TRBJ1-4; 8 positions agree with TRBD1. The CDR3 loop spans 16 amino acids. V was clipped by 2 bases and J by 8 bases; unmatched bases: 10. Germline-derived CDR1 and CDR2 are ENHRY and SYGVKD. CDR3 protein: CAISERGQGAEEKLFF. CDR3 nucleotides: TGTGCCATCAGTGAGAGGGGCCAGGGGGCAGAGGAAAAACTGTTTTTT.

The chain recombines TRBV5-6 with TRBJ1-1; D is ambiguous. Germline-derived CDR1 and CDR2 are SGHDT and YYEEEE. Trimming pared 3 bases from V and 1 base from J, leaving 7 bases between. The CDR3 runs 13 residues. The CDR3 DNA sequence: TGTGCCAGCAGCTACCGACAGAACACTGAAGCTTTCTTT. This encodes CASSYRQNTEAFF.

The V gene is TRBV7-2, the J gene TRBJ1-1; D is unclear. Germline CDR1 SGHTA, CDR2 FQGNSA. The V end lost 5 bases, the J end lost 5 bases, and 12 bases lay between the germline ends. The CDR3 covers 13 residues. Here the CDR3 DNA reads TGTGCCAGCAGCCCCCGAAGAGGGACTGAAGCTTTCTTT. Its translation: CASSPRRGTEAFF.

The chain recombines TRBV30 with TRBJ2-7; TRBD1 matches 10 bases. The CDR3 sequence is 14 residues long. Germline values: CDR1 GTSNPN, CDR2 SVGIG (reference sequence). With V trimmed by 0 bases and J by 7 bases, 6 bases remained unmatched. CDR3 residues: CAWSVDRGLVEQYF. DNA for the CDR3: TGTGCCTGGAGTGTAGACAGGGGGCTAGTTGAGCAGTACTTC.

This clone was seen many times. CDR3 coding DNA: TGCGCCAGCAGCCATCCCCCGTCAGGCCGGGAGCGACTCGAGTACACTGAAGCTTTCTTT. This encodes CASSHPPSGRERLEYTEAFF. The chain carries TRBV4-1 and TRBJ1-1; D is ambiguous. This CDR3 spans 20 amino acids. Trimming removed 3 bases from V and 3 bases from J, with 29 bases in between. Germline CDR1 MGHRA, CDR2 YSYEKL.

This chain uses TRBV2 with TRBJ1-6, with a tentative D call TRBD1 (5 bases). The germline V gene encodes CDR1 SNHLY and CDR2 FYNNEI. The CDR3 consists of 15 residues. Trimming stripped 0 bases from V and 10 bases from J, with 13 bases between. Here the CDR3 reads CASSEARGGGSPLHF. The CDR3 nucleotides read TGTGCCAGCAGTGAAGCCCGCGGGGGTGGGTCACCCCTCCACTTT.

The rearrangement joins TRBV30 to TRBJ1-2; perhaps TRBD1 as D (5 bases). CDR3 length: 12 residues. Trimming shortened V by 3 bases and J by 4 bases, and 9 bases separated the two germline ends. Germline V CDR1 and CDR2: GTSNPN, SVGIG (reference sequence). CDR3 nucleotide sequence: TGTGCCTGGAGCACAGGCTCCTATGGCTACACCTTC. Translated, it gives CAWSTGSYGYTF.

The chain recombines TRBV7-2 with TRBJ1-1; D is uncertain. Trimming took off 1 base at V and 3 bases at J, with 9 bases between the two ends. CDR3 length: 14 amino acids. Looked up from germline, CDR1 is SGHTA and CDR2 is FQGNSA. CDR3: CASSLVAEYTEAFF. CDR3 DNA sequence: TGTGCCAGCAGCTTAGTAGCAGAGTACACTGAAGCTTTCTTT. Full variable domain (remainder filled in from reference TRBV7-2 and TRBJ1-1): GAGVSQSPSNKVTEKGKDVELRCDPISGHTALYWYRQSLGQGLEFLIYFQGNSAPDKSGLPSDRFSAERTGGSVSTLTIQRTQQEDSAVYLCASSLVAEYTEAFFGQGTRLTVV.

This rearrangement joins TRBV5-1 to TRBJ1-5; D not certain. Germline lookup yields CDR1 SGHRS and CDR2 YFSETQ. Deletions cut 0 bases from V and 2 bases from J, with 9 bases between. This CDR3 has 15 amino acids. The DNA for the CDR3 is TGCGCCAGCAGCTTGGACGGGGTTGGCAATCAGCCCCAGCATTTT. This gives the protein CASSLDGVGNQPQHF. The complete variable domain, with remaining parts taken from reference TRBV5-1 and TRBJ1-5, reads KAGVTQTPRYLIKTRGQQVTLSCSPISGHRSVSWYQQTPGQGLQFLFEYFSETQRNKGNFPGRFSGRQFSNSRSEMNVSTLELGDSALYLCASSLDGVGNQPQHFGDGTRLSIL.

V and J are TRBV28 and TRBJ1-6, with D unresolved. CDR3 length equals 14 residues. CDR1 is MDHEN and CDR2 is SYDVKM in the germline V gene. Trimming took off 1 base at V and 10 bases at J, with 11 bases between the two ends. CDR3 sequence: CASSLSGVVSPLHF. CDR3 coding DNA: TGTGCCAGCAGTTTATCCGGGGTCGTCTCACCCCTCCACTTT.

In its sample, this clone was seen a few times. The rearrangement links TRBV15 to TRBJ1-5; 9 bases fit TRBD1. Trimming took 5 bases from V and 5 from J; bases not matched to a gene: 4. Germline-derived CDR1 and CDR2 are LNHNV and YYDKDF (reference sequence). The CDR3 contains 14 residues. The CDR3 DNA reads TGTGCCACCAGCTGGACAGGGGATTATCAGCCCCAGCATTTT. Amino acids: CATSWTGDYQPQHF.

The rearrangement links TRBV28 to TRBJ1-5, with 8 bases identical to TRBD1. The germline V gene encodes CDR1 MDHEN and CDR2 SYDVKM. Trimming took 5 bases from V and 6 from J; bases not matched to a gene: 15. The CDR3 is 17 amino acids. DNA for the CDR3: TGTGCCAGCAGTCCGCGGACAGGGAGGGCCGGCGGTCAGCCCCAGCATTTT. Protein product: CASSPRTGRAGGQPQHF.

J is TRBJ2-5 and V is TRBV10-3; 12 bases fit TRBD2. The CDR3 totals 15 residues. The trim removed 6 bases at V and 1 base at J, leaving 3 bases unmatched. Germline CDR1 is ENHRY and CDR2 is SYGVKD. CDR3: CAISELAGGQETQYF. The CDR3 nucleotides read TGTGCCATCAGCGAACTAGCGGGGGGCCAAGAGACCCAGTACTTC.

The chain joins TRBV6-5 to TRBJ1-6, with unresolved D. Germline V CDR1 and CDR2: MNHEY, SVGAGI. This CDR3 spans 14 amino acids. Trimming left V 0 bases short and J 9 bases short, with 9 bases between. The CDR3 region has the DNA TGTGCCAGCAGTTACTCGACGGAGGGTTCACCCCTCCACTTT. Its translation is CASSYSTEGSPLHF.

The chain recombines TRBV5-4 with TRBJ1-2; 9 nucleotides line up with TRBD1. CDR1 SGHNT and CDR2 YYREEE come from the germline V gene (reference sequence). V was pared by 4 bases and J by 7 bases, with 11 bases of the junction left unmatched. There are 15 residues in the CDR3. The CDR3, as DNA: TGTGCCAGCAGCCGCTCCGGGACAGGGTCGGCTGGCTACACCTTC. It specifies CASSRSGTGSAGYTF.

The chain combines TRBV11-2 with TRBJ1-1; 8 positions agree with TRBD1. The CDR3 has 16 amino acids. The V segment lost 5 bases and the J segment 0 bases; nucleotides outside the gene matches: 8. In germline, CDR1 is SGHAT, CDR2 FQNNGV. CDR3 loop: CASSTTGEFMNTEAFF. The CDR3, as DNA: TGTGCCAGCAGCACGACAGGGGAATTCATGAACACTGAAGCTTTCTTT.

This chain uses TRBV11-2 with TRBJ1-6; 10 bases map to TRBD1. V was pared by 5 bases and J by 7 bases, with 8 bases of the junction left unmatched. The CDR3 is 16 amino acids. CDR1 is SGHAT and CDR2 is FQNNGV in the germline V gene. CDR3 residues: CASSPGTGVGNSPLHF. In DNA, the CDR3 is TGTGCCAGCAGCCCGGGGACAGGGGTCGGAAATTCACCCCTCCACTTT.